Given below is one T cell receptor (beta chain) in context. Its target is unknown. The data stem from a study of beta chain features in type 1 diabetes. Sampling consisted of one heparinised blood draw per donor, averaging around 120 mL. What was sequenced were expressed TCRB transcripts, since all of the isolated RNA had been reverse transcribed. Read counts averaged around 3.9 million for samples of naive, central memory and regulatory T cells. Measured with immunoSEQ multiplex PCR; TCRdb has only the in-frame clones, and not every one. The repertoire includes 95,000 to 150,000 clones, less than 20% of them detected once, and 2% to 2.5% sits in the top ten. Study-wide results and limits: When Type 1 diabetes patients were examined, their TCRB CDR3s proved moderately but significantly shorter in all four CD4+ subsets. Fewer junction insertions and more nucleotide deletions appeared in type 1 diabetes patients.

The origin of this receptor is a man aged 25-45 years with type 1 diabetes. The sequenced sample was central memory CD4+ T cells from blood.

CDR3 residues: CAWSVGGGNTIYF. The CDR3 nucleotides read TGTGCCTGGAGTGTAGGTGGCGGAAACACCATATATTTT. J is TRBJ1-3 and V is TRBV30; no reliable D call. Trimming stripped 0 bases from V and 4 bases from J, with 7 bases between. The CDR3 sequence is 13 residues long. Germline CDR1 is GTSNPN and CDR2 is SVGIG (reference sequence).